This TCR beta chain was recovered during a study of tumor-infiltrating lymphocytes in localized non-small cell lung cancer. As for the study in general: From each patient, both tumor and uninvolved lung, non-adjacent to tumor, were sampled. Study-level points and caveats: Higher tumor T cell infiltration than in uninvolved lung was supported by TCRbeta sequencing. Not all patients were TCR sequenced, owing to tissue quantity.

A note on this clone: Its antigen is unidentified.

The method was immunoSEQ multiplex PCR; TCRdb's version includes in-frame clones alone and lacks a portion of them. The repertoire holds about 23,000 clones, over 60% seen once, with 6% to 6.5% in the top ten. Between the trimmed V and J ends, which lost 4 bases and 5 bases, there was a span of 13 bases. Looked up from germline, CDR1 is SGHRS and CDR2 is YFSETQ. There are 15 residues in the CDR3. The source of this sequence is a human donor with non-small cell lung cancer. This chain connects TRBV5-1 to TRBJ1-6; tentatively, D is TRBD1 (5 bases). Sequencing used lung tumor tissue. The CDR3 here is CASSPGTVDNSPLHF. The CDR3 nucleotides read TGCGCCAGCAGCCCAGGGACGGTGGATAATTCACCCCTCCACTTT.